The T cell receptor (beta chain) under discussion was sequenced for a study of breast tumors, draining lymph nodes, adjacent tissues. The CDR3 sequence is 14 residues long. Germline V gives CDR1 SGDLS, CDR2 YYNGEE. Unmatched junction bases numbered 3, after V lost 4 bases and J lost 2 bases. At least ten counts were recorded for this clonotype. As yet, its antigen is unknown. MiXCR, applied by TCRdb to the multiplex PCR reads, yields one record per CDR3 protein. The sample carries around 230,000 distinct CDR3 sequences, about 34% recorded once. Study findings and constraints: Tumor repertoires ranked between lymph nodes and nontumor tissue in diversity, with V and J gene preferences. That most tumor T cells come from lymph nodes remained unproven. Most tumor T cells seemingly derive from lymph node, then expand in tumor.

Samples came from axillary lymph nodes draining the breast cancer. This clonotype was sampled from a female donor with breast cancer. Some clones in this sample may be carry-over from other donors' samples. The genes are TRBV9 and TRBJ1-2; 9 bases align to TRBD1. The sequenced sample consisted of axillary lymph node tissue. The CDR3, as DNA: TGTGCCAGCAGCCCCACAGGGGGCAACTATGGCTACACCTTC. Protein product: CASSPTGGNYGYTF.